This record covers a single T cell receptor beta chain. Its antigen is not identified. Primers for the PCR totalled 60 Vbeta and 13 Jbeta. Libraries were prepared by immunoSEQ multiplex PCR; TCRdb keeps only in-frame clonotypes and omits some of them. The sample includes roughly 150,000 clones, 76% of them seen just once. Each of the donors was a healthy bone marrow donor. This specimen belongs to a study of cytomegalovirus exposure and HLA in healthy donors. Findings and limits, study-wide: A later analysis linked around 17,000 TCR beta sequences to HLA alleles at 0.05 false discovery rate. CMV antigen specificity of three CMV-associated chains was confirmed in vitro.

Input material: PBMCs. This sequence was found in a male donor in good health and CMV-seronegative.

CDR3 nucleotides: TGTGCCAGCAGCTATCCGGGACTTCCTAATGAGCAGTTCTTC. Its protein is CASSYPGLPNEQFF. The gene calls are TRBV5-4 and TRBJ2-1; the D gene is possibly TRBD2 (6 bases). The germline V and J ends were trimmed by 3 bases and 7 bases, with 14 bases remaining between them. The CDR3 spans 14 residues. The V gene's germline CDR1 is SGHNT and CDR2 YYREEE (reference sequence).